The following is a T cell receptor (beta chain) sequence with its context. Its antigen is currently unknown. Using immunoSEQ multiplex PCR, the repertoire was profiled, and TCRdb retains in-frame clones only, with some absent. The data contain approximately 170,000 clones, approximately 93% of them singletons. The record originates from a study of T cell responses to AZD1222 COVID-19 vaccine. Study conclusions and caveats: Seropositive status at baseline applied to only five to seven AZD1222 recipients. No repertoire was sampled before or during the peak T cell response, only after it. Regions 160-218 and 743-854 dominated among vaccine-associated CD4 TCRs spanning spike. Rises in breadth and depth of Spike-specific TCRs came after two AZD1222 doses.

Germline assignment: CDR1 SGHRS and CDR2 YFSETQ. This CDR3 is 17 amino acids long. V lost 2 bases and J 8 bases, leaving 25 bases between the germline ends. The starting material was peripheral blood, obtained on day 0 of AZD1222 vaccination. The receptor comes from an adult in good health. This chain links TRBV5-1 with TRBJ1-2; TRBD1 is a possible D gene (6 bases). This chain's CDR3 is CASSFSPLQGRSEGYTF. For the CDR3, the DNA is TGCGCCAGCAGCTTTTCCCCTTTACAGGGCAGGTCGGAGGGCTACACCTTC.